This T cell receptor (beta chain) was profiled in a study of blood T cell repertoires in COVID-19. Study background: Collection of acute and convalescent COVID-19 samples took place in the United States, Italy and Spain.

In the authors' workflow: It was from reference gene primer amplification that nucleated cell counts were estimated. Here immunoSEQ multiplex PCR was the method, and the copy in TCRdb shows in-frame clones only, minus some. D and trimming come from the DNA, and the V and J calls and clone size come from that table. The data show some 150,000 clones, with about 86% seen just once and 11% held by the top ten. Seattle enrolled patients during active infection and tracked them longitudinally. CDR3 length: 13 amino acids. Germline loops: CDR1 GTSNPN, CDR2 SVGIG (reference sequence). V lost 0 bases, J lost 5 bases, and 10 bases lay in between.

The sequence came from a woman aged 55-69 years with COVID-19, enrolled during active disease. Sequenced: peripheral blood. This chain connects TRBV30 to TRBJ2-5; possibly TRBD1 for D (5 bases). The CDR3 sequence: CAWSVQHRETQYF. In DNA form, the CDR3 reads TGTGCCTGGAGTGTGCAGCACAGGGAGACCCAGTACTTC.